Included here is one T cell receptor beta chain sequence, with context. V lost 5 bases to trimming and J lost 2 bases, with 16 bases between them. Per the germline V gene, CDR1 is SGHAT and CDR2 is FQNNGV. CDR3 length equals 15 residues. This sample is drawn from a study of blood T cell repertoires in COVID-19. Original processing methods: For nucleated cells, counts were estimated from reference gene primer amplification. Produced via immunoSEQ multiplex PCR; TCRdb's table is partial and in-frame only. V and J calls and clone size follow that table, whereas D and trimming were derived from the DNA. The table shows fewer than 350,000 clones, with about 91% occurring only once.

The rearrangement links TRBV11-2 to TRBJ2-7; maybe TRBD1 (6 bases). The TCR comes from a young man with COVID-19, enrolled during active disease. The sample taken for sequencing was peripheral blood. The CDR3 reads CASSPGTRSTYEQYF. In DNA, the CDR3 is TGTGCCAGCAGCCCCGGGACAAGGAGCACCTACGAGCAGTACTTC.